This note documents a single TCR beta chain sequence. The sample comes from a study of blood T cell repertoires in COVID-19. Sequenced by immunoSEQ multiplex PCR; TCRdb stores in-frame clones only, minus some. The sample lists 30,000 to 50,000 clones; 87% were seen once. This CDR3 is 13 amino acids long. Germline values: CDR1 SNHLY, CDR2 FYNNEI. J gave up 8 bases and V 5 bases, and 4 bases lay outside the gene matches. Sequencing was carried out using peripheral blood. The chain combines TRBV2 with TRBJ2-1; 9 positions agree with TRBD2. The receptor was isolated from a man aged 45-65 years with active or convalescent COVID-19. As DNA, the CDR3 is TGTGCCAGCAGTTGGCGGGGGGGCCATGAGCAGTTCTTC. Translating it yields CASSWRGGHEQFF.